The 18 T cell receptor beta chains below come from one sample, sequenced in a study of blood T cell repertoires in COVID-19. This table comes from immunoSEQ multiplex PCR, and its TCRdb copy is limited to in-frame clones, with some not included. The table records about 200,000 clones, about 78% of them present only once. Sequencing used peripheral blood. The source of these receptors is a woman between 65 and 79 years old with acute or convalescent COVID-19.

This clone was seen a single time. The V call is TRBV18, the J call TRBJ2-7; D possibly corresponds to TRBD2 (6 bases). The germline gives CDR1 KGHSH, CDR2 LQKENI. The CDR3 consists of 15 residues. Trimming stripped 4 bases from V and 2 bases from J, with 15 bases between. The CDR3: CASSLAIAVTYEQYF. CDR3 sequence (DNA): TGTGCCAGCTCACTAGCGATAGCGGTTACCTACGAGCAGTACTTC.

The chain uses TRBV24-1 and TRBJ2-2; 9 nucleotides match TRBD2. This CDR3 spans 17 amino acids. The junction had 8 bases not matched to a gene; V was cut back by 0 bases and J by 7 bases. Germline CDR1 is KGHDR and CDR2 is SFDVKD. The CDR3 protein is CATSDLGLAGTGGELFF. The CDR3 DNA is TGTGCCACCAGTGATTTGGGGCTAGCGGGGACTGGCGGGGAGCTGTTTTTT.

The chain links TRBV28 to TRBJ2-7, with D possibly matching TRBD2 (5 bases). The CDR3 sequence is 13 residues long. Germline V gives CDR1 MDHEN, CDR2 SYDVKM. Trimming left V 8 bases short and J 2 bases short, with 13 bases between. The CDR3 loop is CASAGGNTYEQYF. The CDR3, as DNA: TGTGCCAGCGCGGGCGGTAATACCTACGAGCAGTACTTC. The full variable domain, rest sourced from reference TRBV28 and TRBJ2-7, is DVKVTQSSRYLVKRTGEKVFLECVQDMDHENMFWYRQDPGLGLRLIYFSYDVKMKEKGDIPEGYSVSREKKERFSLILESASTNQTSMYLCASAGGNTYEQYFGPGTRLTVT.

This clone has just a few counts. The rearrangement joins TRBV13 to TRBJ2-3, with 7 bases identical to TRBD2. CDR1 is PRHDT, CDR2 FYEKMQ, per germline (reference sequence). Losses at the gene ends were 3 bases for V and 2 bases for J; bases not matched to a gene: 8. The CDR3 has 16 residues. As DNA, the CDR3 is TGTGCCAGCAGCTTCCGGGGGGTAAGGCCCACAGATACGCAGTATTTT. The encoded protein is CASSFRGVRPTDTQYF.

The rearrangement joins TRBV10-3 to TRBJ1-1, with a tentative D call TRBD1 (6 bases). The V end was cut by 9 bases, the J end by 0 bases, with 11 bases between. Germline V lookup: CDR1 ENHRY, CDR2 SYGVKD. The CDR3 totals 13 residues. The CDR3 protein is CAIKTGLNTEAFF. In DNA, the CDR3 is TGTGCCATAAAGACAGGATTGAACACTGAAGCTTTCTTT.

The chain combines TRBV6-6 with TRBJ2-7; 13 bases are a match to TRBD2. The CDR3 consists of 15 residues. V lost 2 bases to trimming and J lost 6 bases; unmatched junction nucleotides: 4. Germline CDR1 MNHNY, CDR2 SVGAGI (reference sequence). This chain's CDR3 is CASSYAGTSGTEQYF. The CDR3 bases are TGTGCCAGCAGTTACGCCGGGACTAGCGGGACCGAGCAGTACTTC.

This chain links TRBV24-1 with TRBJ2-1; 9 bases line up with TRBD1. V lost 6 bases to trimming and J lost 2 bases; unmatched junction nucleotides: 1. CDR1 and CDR2 from the germline V gene are KGHDR and SFDVKD. CDR3 size: 14 residues. This CDR3 is CATSRTGAYNEQFF. CDR3 in DNA: TGTGCCACCAGTCGGACAGGGGCCTACAATGAGCAGTTCTTC.

The rearrangement uses TRBV5-8 and TRBJ1-2; 8 bases map to TRBD1. The CDR3 spans 15 residues. The ends lost 3 bases at V and 4 bases at J; junction bases unmatched: 8. The germline V gene encodes CDR1 SGHTS and CDR2 YDEGEE. The CDR3 sequence is CASSWGTGLGYGYTF. CDR3 nucleotide sequence: TGTGCCAGCAGCTGGGGGACAGGTCTCGGCTATGGCTACACCTTC.

The V and J genes are TRBV3-1 (or the pseudogene TRBV3-2) and TRBJ1-4; D is ambiguous. There are 13 residues in the CDR3. The germline V gene encodes CDR1 LGHDT and CDR2 YNNKEL (reference sequence). Trimming stripped 5 bases from V and 5 bases from J, with 9 bases between. The CDR3 loop reads CASSTYTNEKLFF. The DNA for the CDR3 is TGTGCCAGCAGCACATACACAAATGAAAAACTGTTTTTT.

This chain joins TRBV18 and TRBJ1-3; 8 bases are shared with TRBD1. This CDR3 is built from 15 residues. Germline V gene sequence: CDR1 KGHSH, CDR2 LQKENI. V shed 2 bases, J shed 8 bases, and the junction held 8 bases outside the gene matches. The CDR3 sequence: CASSPGQGNVDTIYF. Here the CDR3 DNA reads TGTGCCAGCTCACCAGGACAGGGAAACGTGGACACCATATATTTT.

The chain recombines TRBV2 with TRBJ2-7; 9 bases are shared with TRBD1. The V and J ends lost 6 bases and 3 bases, in that order; junction bases with no gene match: 6. The CDR3 consists of 14 residues. Germline V CDR1 and CDR2: SNHLY, FYNNEI. CDR3 in amino acids: CASRGQGKGYEQYF. For the CDR3, the DNA is TGTGCCAGCAGGGGACAGGGCAAGGGCTACGAGCAGTACTTC.

The chain is built from TRBV24-1 and TRBJ2-3; 12 nucleotides agree with TRBD2. This CDR3 has 17 amino acids. The germline V gene has CDR1 KGHDR and CDR2 SFDVKD. The junction had 8 bases not matched to a gene; V was cut back by 4 bases and J by 4 bases. This CDR3 is CATSDRGLAGNSDTQYF. CDR3 bases: TGTGCCACCAGTGACCGCGGACTAGCGGGAAACTCAGATACGCAGTATTTT.

The rearrangement links TRBV6-6 to TRBJ1-5; D is possibly TRBD1 (5 bases). The V and J ends lost 6 bases and 6 bases respectively, with 15 bases between them. Germline V gene sequence: CDR1 MNHNY, CDR2 SVGAGI (reference sequence). There are 14 residues in the CDR3. The CDR3 nucleotides read TGTGCCAGCAGCCCCCTCCGGGGGGGTCAGCCCCAGCATTTT. Translated, it gives CASSPLRGGQPQHF.

This chain joins TRBV3-1 (or the pseudogene TRBV3-2) and TRBJ2-7, with 9 bases aligning to TRBD1. CDR1 LGHDT and CDR2 YNNKEL come from the germline V gene (reference sequence). V trimming: 4 bases; J trimming: 8 bases; junction bases outside the gene matches: 3. This CDR3 is 12 amino acids long. The CDR3 coding sequence is TGTGCCAGCAGCCCTCACAGGGGGCAGCAGTACTTC. Translated: CASSPHRGQQYF.

The chain combines TRBV11-2 with TRBJ1-3, with 7 bases that match TRBD1. The CDR3 has 13 residues. Germline lookup yields CDR1 SGHAT and CDR2 FQNNGV. J gave up 5 bases and V 5 bases, and 3 bases lay outside the gene matches. The CDR3 DNA reads as TGTGCCAGCAGCGCACAGGGGAGAAACACCATATATTTT. It encodes CASSAQGRNTIYF.

The chain has TRBV10-3 and TRBJ2-3; 7 nucleotides agree with TRBD2. The germline V gene has CDR1 ENHRY and CDR2 SYGVKD. Germline trimming cut 6 bases from V and 3 bases from J; bases unmatched to any gene: 12. The CDR3 is 16 amino acids. The DNA of the CDR3 is TGTGCCATCAGCTCCCCTGATGGGGGGGGGACAGATACGCAGTATTTT. It is translated as CAISSPDGGGTDTQYF.

V usage is TRBV27 and J usage is TRBJ1-1; no reliable D call. V was pared by 1 base and J by 1 base, with 10 bases between. The germline gives CDR1 MNHEY, CDR2 SMNVEV (reference sequence). The CDR3 is made up of 15 amino acids. The CDR3 DNA sequence: TGTGCCAGCAGTTTATTAGCAGCACCGAACACTGAAGCTTTCTTT. Encoded protein: CASSLLAAPNTEAFF.

The genes are TRBV7-2 and TRBJ2-3, with TRBD2 as a possible D gene (6 bases). The V and J ends lost 3 bases and 0 bases respectively, with 13 bases between them. In germline, CDR1 is SGHTA, CDR2 FQGNSA. The CDR3 sequence is 16 residues long. CDR3 region: CASSFRGAGSTDTQYF. The CDR3, as DNA: TGTGCCAGCAGCTTCCGTGGAGCGGGTAGCACAGATACGCAGTATTTT. Looking up the rest from reference TRBV7-2 and TRBJ2-3 gives the full variable domain: GAGVSQSPSNKVTEKGKDVELRCDPISGHTALYWYRQSLGQGLEFLIYFQGNSAPDKSGLPSDRFSAERTGGSVSTLTIQRTQQEDSAVYLCASSFRGAGSTDTQYFGPGTRLTVL.